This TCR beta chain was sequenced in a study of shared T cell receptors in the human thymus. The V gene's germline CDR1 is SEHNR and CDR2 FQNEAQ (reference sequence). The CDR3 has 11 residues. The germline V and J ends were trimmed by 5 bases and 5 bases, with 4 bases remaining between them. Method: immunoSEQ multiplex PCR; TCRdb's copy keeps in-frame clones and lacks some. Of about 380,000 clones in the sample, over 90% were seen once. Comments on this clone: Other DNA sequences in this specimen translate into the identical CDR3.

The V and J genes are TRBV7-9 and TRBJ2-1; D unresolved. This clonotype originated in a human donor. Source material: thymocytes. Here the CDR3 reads CASSPDNEQFF. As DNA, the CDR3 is TGTGCCAGCAGCCCCGACAATGAGCAGTTCTTC.